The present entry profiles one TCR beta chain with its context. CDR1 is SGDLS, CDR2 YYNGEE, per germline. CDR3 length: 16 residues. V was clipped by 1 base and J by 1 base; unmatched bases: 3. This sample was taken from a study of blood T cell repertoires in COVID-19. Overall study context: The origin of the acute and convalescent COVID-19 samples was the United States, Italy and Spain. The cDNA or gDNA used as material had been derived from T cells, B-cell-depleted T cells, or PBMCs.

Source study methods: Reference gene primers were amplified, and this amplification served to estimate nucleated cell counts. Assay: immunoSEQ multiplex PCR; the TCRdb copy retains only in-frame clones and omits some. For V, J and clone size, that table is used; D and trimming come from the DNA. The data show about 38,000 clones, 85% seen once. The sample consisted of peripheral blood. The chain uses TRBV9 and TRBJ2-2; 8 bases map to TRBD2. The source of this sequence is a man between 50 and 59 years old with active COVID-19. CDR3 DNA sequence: TGTGCCAGCAGCGTAAGCGGGGGCCTGAACACCGGGGAGCTGTTTTTT. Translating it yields CASSVSGGLNTGELFF.